A single sample is the source of the 31 T cell receptor beta chains below, sequenced in a study of T-cell reconstitution after alpha-beta-depleted transplantation in children. Unique molecular identifiers were incorporated into the prepared TCRbeta library. TCRdb re-derived calls from the PCR reads in MiXCR, one entry per CDR3 protein. Of 700,000 to 850,000 distinct CDR3 sequences listed, roughly 15% are singletons. This specimen consisted of PBMCs, mostly from graft donor cells, obtained 360 days after TCRalphabeta/CD19-depleted stem cell transplant. The receptors stem from a male patient under 18 who had a stem cell transplant for acute lymphoblastic leukemia, so the T cells may come from the graft donor.

V gene TRBV4-1 combines with J gene TRBJ2-5; D is possibly TRBD1 (5 bases). CDR1 and CDR2 from the germline V gene are MGHRA and YSYEKL. This CDR3 has 17 amino acids. The V gene lost 0 bases and the J gene lost 0 bases, with 14 bases spanning the gap. CDR3 region: CASSQDPRRAHQETQYF. For the CDR3, the DNA is TGCGCCAGCAGCCAAGATCCCCGCAGGGCGCACCAAGAGACCCAGTACTTC.

The sample holds many counts of this clonotype. V and J are TRBV20-1 and TRBJ2-1; 8 bases are a match to TRBD1. The germline CDR1 and CDR2 sequences are DFQATT and SNEGSKA (reference sequence). V was clipped by 1 base and J by 2 bases; unmatched bases: 1. The CDR3 covers 14 residues. The DNA for the CDR3 is TGCAGTGCTAGAGCAGGGGGCACCTACAATGAGCAGTTCTTC. Residues: CSARAGGTYNEQFF.

The chain has TRBV20-1 and TRBJ1-1, with TRBD1 identical over 8 bases. The CDR3 has 15 amino acids. Per the germline V gene, CDR1 is DFQATT and CDR2 is SNEGSKA (reference sequence). V lost 0 bases, J lost 0 bases, and 3 bases stayed unmatched. CDR3 bases: TGCAGTGCTAGAGATATGGGACAGGTGAACACTGAAGCTTTCTTT. As protein: CSARDMGQVNTEAFF.

This clonotype was counted only a few times. V is TRBV5-1 and J is TRBJ2-1; maybe TRBD2 (6 bases). Germline CDR1 reads SGHRS; CDR2 reads YFSETQ. The CDR3 runs to 15 residues. With 6 bases removed from V and 2 bases from J, the gap between germline ends came to 15 bases. DNA for the CDR3: TGCGCCAGCACCAGGGACTCACCAGCCTACAATGAGCAGTTCTTC. This sequence encodes CASTRDSPAYNEQFF.

The V gene is TRBV27, the J gene TRBJ2-1; D gene ambiguous. V was cut by 5 bases and J by 2 bases, with 13 bases left in between. This CDR3 has 15 residues. Germline assignment: CDR1 MNHEY and CDR2 SMNVEV (reference sequence). CDR3 in DNA: TGTGCCAGCAGTCGCAAGTGGGTCGCCTACAATGAGCAGTTCTTC. It codes for CASSRKWVAYNEQFF.

The chain combines TRBV20-1 with TRBJ1-1; D possibly corresponds to TRBD1 (5 bases). The germline V and J ends were trimmed by 6 bases and 2 bases, with 10 bases remaining between them. Looked up from germline, CDR1 is DFQATT and CDR2 is SNEGSKA (reference sequence). The CDR3 sequence is 12 residues long. The CDR3 DNA reads TGCAGTGCAACGACAGACAACACTGAAGCTTTCTTT. Its translation: CSATTDNTEAFF.

This clonotype was seen repeatedly, ten times or more. The chain joins TRBV5-1 to TRBJ1-6; 7 bases are a match to TRBD1. The CDR3 totals 16 residues. V shed 0 bases, J shed 7 bases, and the junction held 7 bases outside the gene matches. CDR1 and CDR2 (germline): SGHRS, YFSETQ. The CDR3 DNA sequence: TGCGCCAGCAGCTTGGTTGCGGGACAGTCAAATTCACCCCTCCACTTT. Translated: CASSLVAGQSNSPLHF. The entire variable domain, with the rest obtained from reference TRBV5-1 and TRBJ1-6, is as follows: KAGVTQTPRYLIKTRGQQVTLSCSPISGHRSVSWYQQTPGQGLQFLFEYFSETQRNKGNFPGRFSGRQFSNSRSEMNVSTLELGDSALYLCASSLVAGQSNSPLHFGNGTRLTVT.

This clonotype was recorded a few times. The chain uses TRBV7-9 and TRBJ1-5, with 7 positions matching TRBD1. The CDR3 has 12 residues. V lost 4 bases to trimming and J lost 8 bases; unmatched junction nucleotides: 2. Germline V gene data show CDR1 as SEHNR and CDR2 as FQNEAQ (reference sequence). CDR3: CASSSTGKPQHF. CDR3 nucleotides: TGTGCCAGCAGCTCGACAGGGAAGCCCCAGCATTTT.

The chain recombines TRBV9 with TRBJ2-1, with 14 bases that match TRBD2. CDR1 and CDR2 (germline): SGDLS, YYNGEE. The V segment lost 4 bases and the J segment 6 bases; nucleotides outside the gene matches: 9. The CDR3 runs to 17 residues. In nucleotides, the CDR3 is TGTGCCAGCAGCCTGCTGCAGGGGACTAGCGGGAGCAATGAGCAGTTCTTC. As protein: CASSLLQGTSGSNEQFF.

This sequence joins TRBV7-3 and TRBJ1-2; a weak D match, TRBD1 (6 bases). The V gene lost 1 base and the J gene lost 8 bases, with 8 bases spanning the gap. CDR1 and CDR2 from the germline V gene are SGHTA and FQGTGA. CDR3 size: 12 residues. CDR3 protein: CASSLNGGGYTF. CDR3 DNA sequence: TGTGCCAGCAGCTTAAACGGGGGCGGCTACACCTTC.

This clonotype was detected once. An end of the junction does not agree with germline; a read error may underlie this. The CDR3 DNA sequence: TGTGCCATCAGTTCTAAATTGACCGGGCCGAGGGATACAGATACGCAGTATTTT. This codes for CAISSKLTGPRDTDTQYF. V gene TRBV12-3 or TRBV12-4 combines with J gene TRBJ2-3; tentative D call: TRBD2 (5 bases). The CDR3 has 18 amino acids.

The chain uses TRBV7-9 and TRBJ2-7; tentative D call: TRBD1 (6 bases). CDR1 and CDR2 from the germline V gene are SEHNR and FQNEAQ (reference sequence). Trimming shortened V by 2 bases and J by 5 bases, and 7 bases separated the two germline ends. This CDR3 comprises 12 residues. The CDR3 protein is CASSLNRDEQYF. The CDR3 DNA sequence: TGTGCCAGCAGCTTAAACAGGGACGAGCAGTACTTC.

The table lists this clonotype with many counts. The chain joins TRBV9 to TRBJ2-1; D is unclear. This CDR3 contains 14 residues. Trimming removed 0 bases from V and 3 bases from J, with 7 bases in between. The germline V gene encodes CDR1 SGDLS and CDR2 YYNGEE. Here the CDR3 reads CASSVVGGYNEQFF. For the CDR3, the DNA is TGTGCCAGCAGCGTAGTGGGCGGCTACAATGAGCAGTTCTTC.

This rearrangement joins TRBV14 to TRBJ2-1; D call uncertain. This CDR3 region has 19 residues. V dropped 0 bases and J dropped 4 bases, with 22 bases sitting between them. CDR1 and CDR2 from the germline V gene are SGHDN and FVKESK. CDR3 residues: CASSQEGLVAGDVYNEQFF. The CDR3 bases are TGTGCCAGCAGCCAAGAGGGTCTGGTTGCAGGAGATGTATACAATGAGCAGTTCTTC.

This chain joins TRBV6-1 and TRBJ2-3; 9 positions agree with TRBD2. The J segment lost 2 bases and the V segment lost 6 bases, leaving 15 bases of the junction unmatched. This CDR3 comprises 18 residues. CDR1 and CDR2 from the germline V gene are MNHNS and SASEGT. The CDR3 DNA reads as TGTGCCAGCAGCCTACTAGCGGGCTCCCGCCTTCTCACAGATACGCAGTATTTT. Translated, it gives CASSLLAGSRLLTDTQYF.

The chain joins TRBV9 to TRBJ2-5; 14 bases are shared with TRBD2. The CDR3 runs to 17 residues. Germline values: CDR1 SGDLS, CDR2 YYNGEE. The V and J ends lost 0 bases and 5 bases, in that order; junction bases with no gene match: 6. CDR3 protein: CASSVEGLAGAGETQYF. As DNA, the CDR3 is TGTGCCAGCAGCGTAGAGGGACTAGCGGGAGCCGGGGAGACCCAGTACTTC.

There are many counts of this clonotype. The genes are TRBV7-2 and TRBJ1-6, with 9 bases identical to TRBD1. V trimming: 4 bases; J trimming: 8 bases; junction bases outside the gene matches: 12. The germline CDR1 and CDR2 sequences are SGHTA and FQGNSA. The CDR3 extends over 17 amino acids. The CDR3 spells CASSSGTGNRLYSPLHF. CDR3 DNA: TGTGCCAGCAGCTCCGGGACAGGGAATCGTCTGTATTCACCCCTCCACTTT.

This chain joins TRBV27 and TRBJ2-3; 10 nucleotides agree with TRBD2. V gave up 2 bases and J gave up 4 bases; unmatched junction bases: 6. This CDR3 spans 16 amino acids. The germline gives CDR1 MNHEY, CDR2 SMNVEV (reference sequence). CDR3 nucleotides: TGTGCCAGCAGTTTAAGTACTAGCGGGATAGCAGATACGCAGTATTTT. Its protein product is CASSLSTSGIADTQYF.

This clonotype was seen a handful of times. This chain links TRBV20-1 with TRBJ2-3; D possibly corresponds to TRBD2 (5 bases). The CDR3 is 16 amino acids. The germline CDR1 and CDR2 sequences are DFQATT and SNEGSKA (reference sequence). The V and J ends lost 3 bases and 7 bases respectively, with 23 bases between them. In nucleotides, the CDR3 is TGCAGTGCTAGTTCCGCCCAGCGGATGTTCGGTTATACGCAGTATTTT. It translates to CSASSAQRMFGYTQYF.

The V gene is TRBV12-3 or TRBV12-4, the J gene TRBJ2-1; D not resolved. The CDR3 is 15 residues long. V dropped 1 base and J dropped 7 bases, with 14 bases sitting between them. CDR3 DNA: TGTGCCAGCAGTTTAGGAAGGAAGTCGGTTAATGAGCAGTTCTTC. It is translated as CASSLGRKSVNEQFF.

This clonotype was observed a few times. The chain has TRBV2 and TRBJ2-7, with D possibly TRBD1 on 6 matching bases. This CDR3 contains 13 residues. Germline loops: CDR1 SNHLY, CDR2 FYNNEI. V was shortened by 6 bases and J by 4 bases, with 13 bases between the two germline ends. CDR3 in amino acids: CASRPETGYEQYF. The CDR3 bases are TGTGCCAGCAGGCCAGAGACAGGTTACGAGCAGTACTTC.

The chain joins TRBV5-4 to TRBJ1-4; TRBD1 matches 7 bases. Looked up from germline, CDR1 is SGHNT and CDR2 is YYREEE (reference sequence). V lost 2 bases, J lost 5 bases, and 6 bases stayed unmatched. This CDR3 has 15 amino acids. CDR3 coding DNA: TGTGCCAGCAGCTTACCGGGACAGCGAAATGAAAAACTGTTTTTT. Its translation is CASSLPGQRNEKLFF.

For the CDR3, the DNA is TGCGCCAGCACGAGACAGATTTCCGGGGAGACCCAGTACTTC. Translated: CASTRQISGETQYF. The chain recombines TRBV5-1 with TRBJ2-5, with D tentatively TRBD1 (5 bases). Trimming removed 6 bases from V and 5 bases from J, with 17 bases in between. The CDR3 is 14 residues long. Germline CDR1 reads SGHRS; CDR2 reads YFSETQ.

V is TRBV28 and J is TRBJ2-3; D perhaps matches TRBD2 (5 bases). Trimming removed 4 bases from V and 6 bases from J, with 29 bases in between. CDR1 is MDHEN, CDR2 SYDVKM, per germline. CDR3 length equals 19 residues. In nucleotides, the CDR3 is TGTGCCAGCAGTTGGGATAAGGGAGCCGGGTTTTCGGACGGGGATACGCAGTATTTT. The encoded protein is CASSWDKGAGFSDGDTQYF. The full variable domain, rest sourced from reference TRBV28 and TRBJ2-3, is DVKVTQSSRYLVKRTGEKVFLECVQDMDHENMFWYRQDPGLGLRLIYFSYDVKMKEKGDIPEGYSVSREKKERFSLILESASTNQTSMYLCASSWDKGAGFSDGDTQYFGPGTRLTVL.

The CDR3 DNA is TGTGCCACCAGTGATTCAAGGGCTAGCGGCCGCACAGATACGCAGTATTTT. Translation: CATSDSRASGRTDTQYF. V is TRBV24-1 and J is TRBJ2-3; the match to TRBD2 covers 7 bases. Looked up from germline, CDR1 is KGHDR and CDR2 is SFDVKD. Trimming took 2 bases from V and 1 from J; bases not matched to a gene: 8. CDR3 size: 17 residues.

This clonotype was picked up a small number of times. The chain carries TRBV12-3 or TRBV12-4 and TRBJ1-4; D is perhaps TRBD1 (5 bases). The CDR3 spans 15 residues. V lost 1 base and J 3 bases, leaving 9 bases between the germline ends. The CDR3 region is CASSLVQGPNEKLFF. In DNA form, the CDR3 reads TGTGCCAGCAGTTTAGTCCAGGGACCTAATGAAAAACTGTTTTTT.

This clonotype was seen only a few times. The gene calls are TRBV7-9 and TRBJ2-7; 10 bases are shared with TRBD2. CDR1 is SEHNR, CDR2 FQNEAQ, per germline (reference sequence). V gave up 2 bases and J gave up 6 bases; unmatched junction bases: 7. This CDR3 has 15 residues. The CDR3 nucleotides read TGTGCCAGCAGCTTATTTAGCGGGAGGTTCTTCGAGCAGTACTTC. This sequence encodes CASSLFSGRFFEQYF.

V and J are TRBV5-6 and TRBJ2-1; the D is unclear. Trimming took 0 bases from V and 5 from J, leaving 9 bases between them. This CDR3 comprises 14 residues. From germline, CDR1 is SGHDT and CDR2 YYEEEE. The CDR3: CASSLGSVDNEQFF. In DNA, the CDR3 is TGTGCCAGCAGCTTGGGCTCGGTAGACAATGAGCAGTTCTTC.

This clonotype was observed once. V is TRBV9 and J is TRBJ2-5; D is undetermined. Trimming removed 0 bases at V and 5 bases at J, with 17 bases between. Germline loops: CDR1 SGDLS, CDR2 YYNGEE. The CDR3 totals 16 residues. CDR3 sequence: CASSVDPESVFETQYF. CDR3 in DNA: TGTGCCAGCAGCGTAGACCCAGAGTCGGTTTTTGAGACCCAGTACTTC.

The chain uses TRBV27 and TRBJ1-5; no reliable D call. V lost 8 bases and J 2 bases, leaving 10 bases between the germline ends. This CDR3 comprises 13 residues. CDR1 MNHEY and CDR2 SMNVEV come from the germline V gene (reference sequence). The CDR3 here is CASRLSRNQPQHF. The DNA for the CDR3 is TGTGCCAGCCGACTTTCCCGCAATCAGCCCCAGCATTTT.

The rearrangement links TRBV29-1 to TRBJ1-2; D might be TRBD1 (6 bases). The CDR3 covers 15 residues. Trimming pared 5 bases from V and 0 bases from J, leaving 16 bases between. Per the germline V gene, CDR1 is SQVTM and CDR2 is ANQGSEA. The CDR3 here is CSVPPRGSANYGYTF. The CDR3 nucleotides read TGCAGCGTTCCCCCCAGGGGCTCAGCTAACTATGGCTACACCTTC.